These T cell receptor beta chains were read from a single sample in a study of blood T cell repertoires in COVID-19. Assay: immunoSEQ multiplex PCR; the TCRdb copy retains only in-frame clones and omits some. The sample shows roughly 150,000 clones, around 73% of them seen only once. The sample taken for sequencing was peripheral blood. The origin of the receptors is a man in his sixties who had recovered from COVID-19. Each CDR3 is given without its conserved first and last residue.

J gene: TRBJ1-5; V gene: TRBV19; CDR3 protein: ASKPGQGNQPQH
J gene: TRBJ2-1; V gene: TRBV19; CDR3 protein: ASSIPAGGGGSYNEQF
J gene: TRBJ2-1; V gene: TRBV6-2/TRBV6-3; CDR3 protein: ASSYNSLKTF
J gene: TRBJ1-3; V gene: TRBV6-6; CDR3 protein: ASSRNRDRILSDGNTIY
J gene: TRBJ2-7; V gene: TRBV18; CDR3 protein: ASSRPTASAVYEQY
J gene: TRBJ2-7; V gene: TRBV7-9; CDR3 protein: ASSFRDRGVHEQY
J gene: TRBJ2-3; V gene: TRBV5-1; CDR3 protein: ASSQGQGRIGTDTQY
J gene: TRBJ1-2; V gene: TRBV3-1/TRBV3-2; CDR3 protein: ASSHAPDRGLGYT
J gene: TRBJ1-4; V gene: TRBV30; CDR3 protein: AWSGPGQGAGEKLF
J gene: TRBJ2-1; V gene: TRBV28; CDR3 protein: ASRLEANEQF
J gene: TRBJ1-5; V gene: TRBV7-3; CDR3 protein: ASSATLRGPRSQPQH
J gene: TRBJ2-3; V gene: TRBV7-2; CDR3 protein: ASSRTGVRDTQY
J gene: TRBJ2-3; V gene: TRBV5-6; CDR3 protein: ASSFQLLAPSTDTQY